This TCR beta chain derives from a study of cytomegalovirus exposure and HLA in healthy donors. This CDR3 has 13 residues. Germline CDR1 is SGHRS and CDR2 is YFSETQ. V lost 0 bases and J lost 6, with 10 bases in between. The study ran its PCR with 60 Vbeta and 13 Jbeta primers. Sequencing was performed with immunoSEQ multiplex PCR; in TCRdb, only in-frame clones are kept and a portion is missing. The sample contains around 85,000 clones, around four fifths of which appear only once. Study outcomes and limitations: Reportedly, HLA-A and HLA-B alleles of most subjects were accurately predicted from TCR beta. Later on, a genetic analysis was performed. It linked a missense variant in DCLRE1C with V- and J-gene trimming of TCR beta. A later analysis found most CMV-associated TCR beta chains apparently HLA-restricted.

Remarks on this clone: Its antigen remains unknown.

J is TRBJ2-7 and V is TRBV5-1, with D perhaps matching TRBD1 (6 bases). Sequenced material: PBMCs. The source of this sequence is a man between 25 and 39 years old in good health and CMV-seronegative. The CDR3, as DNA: TGCGCCAGCAGCTTGGCACAGGGCTTCGAGCAGTACTTC. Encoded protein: CASSLAQGFEQYF.